Listed below are T cell receptor beta chains from one sample, sequenced in a study of blood T cell repertoires in COVID-19. Repertoires were generated with immunoSEQ multiplex PCR, while TCRdb's copy carries only in-frame clones and drops some. The table includes roughly 260,000 clones, just over 90% detected once. Material for sequencing was PBMCs or T cells enriched from blood (not recorded which). The receptors were gathered from a woman aged 18 to 35 who had recovered from COVID-19. CDR3s include the opening cysteine and the closing phenylalanine or tryptophan. D genes are given only for firm matches. Clone size is not always given. Where it is, it says once, few, many or a class for expanded clones.

v_call: TRBV18; d_call: TRBD2; clone_size: .; j_call: TRBJ2-7; cdr3_aa: CASSPSGSSYEQYF; cdr3_nt: TGTGCCAGCTCACCGAGCGGGAGCTCCTACGAGCAGTACTTC
v_call: TRBV7-9; d_call: .; clone_size: .; j_call: TRBJ1-1; cdr3_aa: CASKKGENTEAFF; cdr3_nt: TGTGCCAGCAAGAAGGGAGAGAACACTGAAGCTTTCTTT
v_call: TRBV28; d_call: TRBD1; clone_size: .; j_call: TRBJ2-7; cdr3_aa: CASSYRGRSYEQYF; cdr3_nt: TGTGCCAGCAGTTACAGGGGAAGGAGCTACGAGCAGTACTTC
v_call: TRBV6-2/TRBV6-3; d_call: TRBD2; clone_size: .; j_call: TRBJ2-3; cdr3_aa: CASSLLAGGPDTQYF; cdr3_nt: TGTGCCAGCAGTCTGCTAGCGGGGGGCCCCGACACGCAGTATTTT
v_call: TRBV6-5; d_call: TRBD1; clone_size: .; j_call: TRBJ2-7; cdr3_aa: CASRSDRWDYEQYF; cdr3_nt: TGTGCCAGCAGGTCGGACAGGTGGGACTACGAGCAGTACTTC
v_call: TRBV5-4; d_call: TRBD1; clone_size: .; j_call: TRBJ1-6; cdr3_aa: CASSFQGGGSPLHF; cdr3_nt: TGTGCCAGCAGCTTTCAGGGGGGAGGTTCACCCCTCCACTTT
v_call: TRBV5-4; d_call: TRBD2; clone_size: .; j_call: TRBJ2-2; cdr3_aa: CASSFRGSGGAGIGELFF; cdr3_nt: TGTGCCAGCAGCTTCCGGGGAAGCGGGGGGGCCGGTATCGGGGAGCTGTTTTTT
v_call: TRBV4-1; d_call: .; clone_size: .; j_call: TRBJ2-3; cdr3_aa: CASSQVLITDTQYF; cdr3_nt: TGCGCCAGCAGCCAAGTTCTAATAACAGATACGCAGTATTTT
v_call: TRBV21-1; d_call: .; clone_size: .; j_call: TRBJ2-7; cdr3_aa: CASSKNPGTSGRAFEQYF; cdr3_nt: TGTGCCAGCAGCAAAAACCCCGGGACTAGCGGGAGGGCCTTTGAGCAGTACTTC
v_call: TRBV11-2; d_call: TRBD1; clone_size: .; j_call: TRBJ1-4; cdr3_aa: CASRRQGADEKLFF; cdr3_nt: TGTGCCAGCAGACGACAGGGGGCCGATGAAAAACTGTTTTTT
v_call: TRBV3-1/TRBV3-2; d_call: .; clone_size: .; j_call: TRBJ1-3; cdr3_aa: CASSYLVGAGNTIYF; cdr3_nt: TGTGCCAGCAGCTACCTGGTCGGGGCTGGAAACACCATATATTTT
v_call: TRBV10-1; d_call: TRBD1; clone_size: .; j_call: TRBJ2-7; cdr3_aa: CASSESRGRRSSYEQYF; cdr3_nt: TGCGCCAGCAGTGAGTCCAGGGGGCGAAGAAGCTCCTACGAGCAGTACTTC
v_call: TRBV3-1/TRBV3-2; d_call: TRBD1; clone_size: .; j_call: TRBJ2-7; cdr3_aa: CASSQAGTEEQYF; cdr3_nt: TGTGCCAGCAGCCAAGCAGGGACAGAAGAGCAGTACTTC
v_call: TRBV3-1/TRBV3-2; d_call: .; clone_size: .; j_call: TRBJ1-1; cdr3_aa: CASSQGGENTEAFF; cdr3_nt: TGTGCCAGCAGCCAAGGGGGGGAGAACACTGAAGCTTTCTTT
v_call: TRBV7-3; d_call: TRBD1; clone_size: .; j_call: TRBJ2-5; cdr3_aa: CASSKDRAPQYF; cdr3_nt: TGTGCCAGCAGCAAGGACAGGGCCCCCCAGTACTTC
v_call: TRBV6-6; d_call: TRBD1; clone_size: .; j_call: TRBJ2-5; cdr3_aa: CASSPTGTGDQETQYF; cdr3_nt: TGTGCCAGCAGTCCCACCGGGACAGGGGACCAAGAGACCCAGTACTTC
v_call: TRBV28; d_call: .; clone_size: .; j_call: TRBJ2-7; cdr3_aa: CASSLSPASPRPEQYF; cdr3_nt: TGTGCCAGCAGTTTATCACCCGCTAGCCCTAGGCCCGAGCAGTACTTC
v_call: TRBV18; d_call: TRBD1; clone_size: .; j_call: TRBJ1-2; cdr3_aa: CASSPPGQGRPNYGYTF; cdr3_nt: TGTGCCAGCTCACCACCGGGACAGGGGAGGCCTAACTATGGCTACACCTTC
v_call: TRBV5-1; d_call: TRBD2; clone_size: .; j_call: TRBJ2-3; cdr3_aa: CASSLGTSADTQYF; cdr3_nt: TGCGCCAGCAGCCTCGGGACTAGTGCAGATACGCAGTATTTT
v_call: TRBV28; d_call: TRBD1; clone_size: .; j_call: TRBJ1-2; cdr3_aa: CASSSTQDGTGGYGYTF; cdr3_nt: TGTGCCAGCAGTTCGACTCAGGACGGGACAGGGGGCTATGGCTACACCTTC
v_call: TRBV14; d_call: .; clone_size: .; j_call: TRBJ2-3; cdr3_aa: CASSQESLDTQYF; cdr3_nt: TGTGCCAGCAGCCAAGAGTCCCTGGATACGCAGTATTTT
v_call: TRBV7-9; d_call: .; clone_size: .; j_call: TRBJ1-2; cdr3_aa: CASSLDPAGRDGYTF; cdr3_nt: TGTGCCAGCAGCTTAGATCCGGCAGGGAGGGATGGCTACACCTTC
v_call: TRBV2; d_call: .; clone_size: .; j_call: TRBJ1-2; cdr3_aa: CASSGQKNYGYTF; cdr3_nt: TGTGCCAGCAGTGGACAGAAAAACTATGGCTACACCTTC
v_call: TRBV11-2; d_call: .; clone_size: .; j_call: TRBJ2-5; cdr3_aa: CASSLHRDSQETQYF; cdr3_nt: TGTGCCAGCAGCTTGCACCGGGACTCCCAAGAGACCCAGTACTTC
v_call: TRBV5-1; d_call: .; clone_size: once; j_call: TRBJ1-2; cdr3_aa: CASSLGPSDGGYGYTF; cdr3_nt: TGCGCCAGCAGCTTGGGTCCCTCGGACGGAGGCTATGGCTACACCTTC
v_call: TRBV7-3; d_call: .; clone_size: once; j_call: TRBJ2-2; cdr3_aa: CASSPRETGELFF; cdr3_nt: TGTGCCAGCAGCCCTAGGGAGACCGGGGAGCTGTTTTTT
v_call: TRBV5-4; d_call: .; clone_size: .; j_call: TRBJ1-1; cdr3_aa: CASSLAGFTEAFF; cdr3_nt: TGTGCCAGCAGCTTGGCGGGGTTCACTGAAGCTTTCTTT
v_call: TRBV9; d_call: .; clone_size: .; j_call: TRBJ1-1; cdr3_aa: CASSVPGNTEAFF; cdr3_nt: TGTGCCAGCAGCGTCCCCGGGAACACTGAAGCTTTCTTT
v_call: TRBV4-2; d_call: .; clone_size: .; j_call: TRBJ1-3; cdr3_aa: CASSQGQADRNTIYF; cdr3_nt: TGTGCCAGCAGCCAAGGACAGGCCGATCGAAACACCATATATTTT
v_call: TRBV24-1; d_call: TRBD2; clone_size: .; j_call: TRBJ2-1; cdr3_aa: CATSDSGLAGVDEQFF; cdr3_nt: TGTGCCACCAGTGACTCGGGACTAGCGGGAGTCGATGAGCAGTTCTTC
v_call: TRBV28; d_call: TRBD2; clone_size: .; j_call: TRBJ2-7; cdr3_aa: CASSLGSGFAYEQYF; cdr3_nt: TGTGCCAGCAGTTTAGGTAGCGGGTTCGCCTACGAGCAGTACTTC
v_call: TRBV13; d_call: TRBD1; clone_size: .; j_call: TRBJ1-2; cdr3_aa: CASSLAQGTYGYTF; cdr3_nt: TGTGCCAGCAGCTTAGCACAGGGGACCTATGGCTACACCTTC
v_call: TRBV2; d_call: .; clone_size: .; j_call: TRBJ1-2; cdr3_aa: CASSGEGYGYTF; cdr3_nt: TGTGCCAGCAGTGGGGAGGGCTATGGCTACACCTTC
v_call: TRBV9; d_call: TRBD2; clone_size: once; j_call: TRBJ2-7; cdr3_aa: CASSVEASGGVYEQYF; cdr3_nt: TGTGCCAGCAGCGTAGAGGCTAGCGGGGGGGTCTACGAGCAGTACTTC
v_call: TRBV9; d_call: TRBD1; clone_size: .; j_call: TRBJ1-1; cdr3_aa: CASSARDRGAAFF; cdr3_nt: TGTGCCAGCAGCGCAAGGGACAGGGGGGCCGCTTTCTTT
v_call: TRBV7-9; d_call: TRBD1; clone_size: .; j_call: TRBJ2-5; cdr3_aa: CASSTDRDFQETQYF; cdr3_nt: TGTGCCAGCAGCACCGACAGGGATTTCCAAGAGACCCAGTACTTC
v_call: TRBV10-3; d_call: .; clone_size: .; j_call: TRBJ2-5; cdr3_aa: CAISESRRGKETQYF; cdr3_nt: TGTGCCATCAGTGAGTCCCGGCGAGGTAAAGAGACCCAGTACTTC
v_call: TRBV11-2; d_call: .; clone_size: .; j_call: TRBJ2-1; cdr3_aa: CASSLAGVYNEQFF; cdr3_nt: TGTGCCAGCAGCTTAGCGGGGGTGTACAATGAGCAGTTCTTC
v_call: TRBV6-5; d_call: .; clone_size: once; j_call: TRBJ1-2; cdr3_aa: CASIVSGGYGYTF; cdr3_nt: TGTGCCAGCATTGTTTCAGGTGGCTATGGCTACACCTTC
v_call: TRBV28; d_call: .; clone_size: once; j_call: TRBJ1-2; cdr3_aa: CASRVANYGYTF; cdr3_nt: TGTGCCAGCCGCGTAGCTAACTATGGCTACACCTTC
v_call: TRBV25-1; d_call: .; clone_size: .; j_call: TRBJ1-1; cdr3_aa: CASNGGLLGTEAFF; cdr3_nt: TGTGCCAGCAATGGAGGACTATTGGGCACTGAAGCTTTCTTT
v_call: TRBV6-1; d_call: TRBD2; clone_size: .; j_call: TRBJ2-2; cdr3_aa: CASSERKRETGELFF; cdr3_nt: TGTGCCAGCAGTGAACGAAAGCGGGAGACCGGGGAGCTGTTTTTT
v_call: TRBV19; d_call: TRBD1; clone_size: .; j_call: TRBJ1-2; cdr3_aa: CASSVTGISHGYTF; cdr3_nt: TGTGCCAGTAGTGTGACAGGGATCAGCCATGGCTACACCTTC
v_call: TRBV12-3/TRBV12-4; d_call: .; clone_size: .; j_call: TRBJ1-1; cdr3_aa: CASTRATEAFF; cdr3_nt: TGTGCCTCCACCCGAGCTACTGAAGCTTTCTTT
v_call: TRBV19; d_call: TRBD1; clone_size: once; j_call: TRBJ2-7; cdr3_aa: CASSMDRGLGEQYF; cdr3_nt: TGTGCCAGTAGTATGGACAGGGGGCTAGGAGAGCAGTACTTC
v_call: TRBV6-2/TRBV6-3; d_call: .; clone_size: .; j_call: TRBJ2-1; cdr3_aa: CASSRGESYNEQFF; cdr3_nt: TGTGCCAGCAGTCGCGGGGAGTCCTACAATGAGCAGTTCTTC
v_call: TRBV18; d_call: .; clone_size: .; j_call: TRBJ1-1; cdr3_aa: CASSPPGGVNTEAFF; cdr3_nt: TGTGCCAGCTCACCACCGGGGGGAGTCAACACTGAAGCTTTCTTT
v_call: TRBV9; d_call: TRBD2; clone_size: .; j_call: TRBJ2-1; cdr3_aa: CASSARTSLNNEQFF; cdr3_nt: TGTGCCAGCAGCGCCCGGACTAGCCTAAACAATGAGCAGTTCTTC
v_call: TRBV5-1; d_call: .; clone_size: .; j_call: TRBJ2-3; cdr3_aa: CASSRRVSTDTQYF; cdr3_nt: TGCGCCAGCAGCCGCCGAGTTAGCACAGATACGCAGTATTTT
v_call: TRBV5-1; d_call: TRBD2; clone_size: .; j_call: TRBJ2-5; cdr3_aa: CASSPGGGSAETQYF; cdr3_nt: TGCGCCAGCAGCCCGGGAGGCGGGAGTGCTGAGACCCAGTACTTC